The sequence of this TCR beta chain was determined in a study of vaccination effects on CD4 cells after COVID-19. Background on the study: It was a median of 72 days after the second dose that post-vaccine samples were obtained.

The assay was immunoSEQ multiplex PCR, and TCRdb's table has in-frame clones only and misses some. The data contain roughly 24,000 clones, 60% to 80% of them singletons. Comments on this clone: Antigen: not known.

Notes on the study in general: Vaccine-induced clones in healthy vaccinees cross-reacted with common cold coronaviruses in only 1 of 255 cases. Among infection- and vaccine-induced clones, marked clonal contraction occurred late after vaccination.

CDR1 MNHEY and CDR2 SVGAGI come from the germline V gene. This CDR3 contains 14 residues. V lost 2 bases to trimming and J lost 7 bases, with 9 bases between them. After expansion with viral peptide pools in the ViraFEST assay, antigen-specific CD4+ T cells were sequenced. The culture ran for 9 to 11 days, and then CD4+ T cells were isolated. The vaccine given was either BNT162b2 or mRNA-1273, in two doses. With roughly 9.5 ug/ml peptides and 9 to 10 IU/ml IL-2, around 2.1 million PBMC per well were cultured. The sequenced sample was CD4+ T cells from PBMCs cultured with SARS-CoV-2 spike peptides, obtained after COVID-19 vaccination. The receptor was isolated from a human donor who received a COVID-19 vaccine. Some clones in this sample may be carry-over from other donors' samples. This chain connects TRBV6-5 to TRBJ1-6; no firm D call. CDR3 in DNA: TGTGCCAGCAGTTACGGCAGCGGGAATTCACCCCTCCACTTT. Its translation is CASSYGSGNSPLHF.